This entry features one TCR beta chain sequence. The CDR3 extends over 15 amino acids. The germline gives CDR1 WSHSY, CDR2 SAAADI. V lost 5 bases and J lost 3; bases outside the gene matches: 7. The data were produced by immunoSEQ multiplex PCR, yet TCRdb's version contains in-frame clones alone and is incomplete. The repertoire includes about 38,000 clones, 94% of them detected once, and approximately 0.41% sits in the top ten. This entry comes from a study of T cell changes during pregnancy in multiple sclerosis. The sequencing here drew on CD4+ T cells from peripheral blood mononuclear cells, taken in the second trimester of pregnancy. The rearrangement joins TRBV10-2 to TRBJ2-4, with 7 bases aligning to TRBD1. The receptor was derived from a female donor with multiple sclerosis, enrolled in a pregnancy study. The CDR3: CASSTGVGGKNIQYF. CDR3 in DNA: TGCGCCAGCAGTACAGGGGTTGGAGGCAAAAACATTCAGTACTTC.